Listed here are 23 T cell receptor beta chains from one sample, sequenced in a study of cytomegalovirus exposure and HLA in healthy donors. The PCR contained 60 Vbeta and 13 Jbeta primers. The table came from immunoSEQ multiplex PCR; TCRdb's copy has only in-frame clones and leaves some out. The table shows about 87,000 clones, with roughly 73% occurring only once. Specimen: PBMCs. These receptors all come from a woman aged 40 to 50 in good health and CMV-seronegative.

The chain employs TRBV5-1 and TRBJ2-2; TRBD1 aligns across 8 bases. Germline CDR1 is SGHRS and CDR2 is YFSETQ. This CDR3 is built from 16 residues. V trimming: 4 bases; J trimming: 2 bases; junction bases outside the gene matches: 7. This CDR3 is CASSLPTGDNTGELFF. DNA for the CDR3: TGCGCCAGCAGCCTCCCGACAGGGGATAACACCGGGGAGCTGTTTTTT.

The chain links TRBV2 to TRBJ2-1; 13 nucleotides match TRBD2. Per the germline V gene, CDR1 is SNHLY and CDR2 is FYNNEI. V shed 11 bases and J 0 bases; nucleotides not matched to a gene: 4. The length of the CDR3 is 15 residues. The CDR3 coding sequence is TGTGCCGGACTAGCGGGGGCGAGCTCCTACAATGAGCAGTTCTTC. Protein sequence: CAGLAGASSYNEQFF.

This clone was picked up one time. The CDR3 spells CASSLGLQGLGYGYTF. CDR3 sequence (DNA): TGCGCCAGCAGCTTGGGCTTACAGGGATTGGGTTATGGCTACACCTTC. This chain joins TRBV5-1 and TRBJ1-2, with D tentatively TRBD1 (6 bases). V was cut by 0 bases and J by 5 bases, with 17 bases left in between. The CDR3 loop spans 16 amino acids. Germline V CDR1 and CDR2: SGHRS, YFSETQ.

CDR3 nucleotides: TGTGCCAGCCGTCCACGGGGTCAGGTCCATCAGCCCCAGCATTTT. As protein: CASRPRGQVHQPQHF. The chain recombines TRBV27 with TRBJ1-5, with D hard to call. The CDR3 contains 15 residues. Between the trimmed V and J ends, which lost 8 bases and 5 bases, there was a span of 19 bases. Germline CDR1 reads MNHEY; CDR2 reads SMNVEV (reference sequence).

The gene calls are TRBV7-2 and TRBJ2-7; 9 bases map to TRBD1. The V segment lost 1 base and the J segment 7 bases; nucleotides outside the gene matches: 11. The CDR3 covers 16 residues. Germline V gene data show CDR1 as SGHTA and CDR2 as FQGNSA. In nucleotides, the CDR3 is TGTGCCAGCAGCTTAGGGCCAGGGACAGGGATGGAGGAGCAGTACTTC. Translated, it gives CASSLGPGTGMEEQYF.

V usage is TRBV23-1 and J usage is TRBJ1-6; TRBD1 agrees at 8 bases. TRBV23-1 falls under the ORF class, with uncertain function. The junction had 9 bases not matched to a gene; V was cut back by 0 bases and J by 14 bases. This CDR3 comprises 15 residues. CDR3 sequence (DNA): TGCGCCAGCAGTCAATCACCAGGGGGCGGAGTAACCCTCCACTTT. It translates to CASSQSPGGGVTLHF.

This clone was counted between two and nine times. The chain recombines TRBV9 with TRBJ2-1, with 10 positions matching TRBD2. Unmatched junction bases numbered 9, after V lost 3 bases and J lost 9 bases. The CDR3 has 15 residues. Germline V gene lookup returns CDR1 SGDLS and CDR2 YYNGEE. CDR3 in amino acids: CASSASGTSETEQFF. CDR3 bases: TGTGCCAGCAGCGCGTCCGGGACTAGCGAAACTGAGCAGTTCTTC.

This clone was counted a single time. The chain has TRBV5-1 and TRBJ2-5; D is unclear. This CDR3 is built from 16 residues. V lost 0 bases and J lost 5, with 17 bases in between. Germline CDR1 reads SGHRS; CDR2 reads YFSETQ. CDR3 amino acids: CASSLGEEAPSETQYF. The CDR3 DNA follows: TGCGCCAGCAGCTTGGGAGAAGAAGCCCCGTCGGAGACCCAGTACTTC.

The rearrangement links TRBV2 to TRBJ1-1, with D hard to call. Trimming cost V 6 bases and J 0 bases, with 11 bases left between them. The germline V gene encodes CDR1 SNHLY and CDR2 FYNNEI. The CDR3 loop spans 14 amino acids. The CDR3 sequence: CASRRGDLNTEAFF. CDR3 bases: TGTGCCAGCAGGAGAGGTGACTTGAACACTGAAGCTTTCTTT.

CDR3 DNA sequence: TGTGCCACCAGCAGAGATGTCCCGTCCGGGGAGCTGTTTTTT. Protein product: CATSRDVPSGELFF. The rearrangement uses TRBV15 and TRBJ2-2; D call uncertain. V was cut by 0 bases and J by 6 bases, with 8 bases left in between. This CDR3 contains 14 residues. Per germline, CDR1 LNHNV and CDR2 YYDKDF (reference sequence).

The CDR3 DNA reads TGTGCCAGTAGCATGGGGCCTAGCGGGGGGGCAGGGACCCAGTACTTC. Amino acids: CASSMGPSGGAGTQYF. The chain has TRBV19 and TRBJ2-5; 12 nucleotides align to TRBD2. With V trimmed by 6 bases and J by 7 bases, 12 bases remained unmatched. Germline CDR1 LNHDA, CDR2 SQIVND (reference sequence). This CDR3 is built from 16 residues.

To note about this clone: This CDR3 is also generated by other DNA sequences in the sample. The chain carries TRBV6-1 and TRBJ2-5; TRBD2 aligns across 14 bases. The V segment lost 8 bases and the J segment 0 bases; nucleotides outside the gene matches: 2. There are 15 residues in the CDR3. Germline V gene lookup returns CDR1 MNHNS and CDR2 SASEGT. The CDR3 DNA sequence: TGTGCCAGCTCGGGACTAGCGGGGGACCAAGAGACCCAGTACTTC. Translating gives CASSGLAGDQETQYF.

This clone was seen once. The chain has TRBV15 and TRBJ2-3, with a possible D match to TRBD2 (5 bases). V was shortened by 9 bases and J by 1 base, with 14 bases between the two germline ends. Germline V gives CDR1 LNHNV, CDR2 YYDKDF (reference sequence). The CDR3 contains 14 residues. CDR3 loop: CATSLQRRTDTQYF. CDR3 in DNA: TGTGCCACATCACTCCAGCGGCGCACAGATACGCAGTATTTT.

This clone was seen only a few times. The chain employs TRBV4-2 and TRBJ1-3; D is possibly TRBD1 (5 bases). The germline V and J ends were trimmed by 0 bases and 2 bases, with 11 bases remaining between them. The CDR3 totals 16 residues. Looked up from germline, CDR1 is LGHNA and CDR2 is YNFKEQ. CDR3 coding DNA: TGTGCCAGCAGCCAAGAATGGTCAGGGACTGGAAACACCATATATTTT. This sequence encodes CASSQEWSGTGNTIYF.

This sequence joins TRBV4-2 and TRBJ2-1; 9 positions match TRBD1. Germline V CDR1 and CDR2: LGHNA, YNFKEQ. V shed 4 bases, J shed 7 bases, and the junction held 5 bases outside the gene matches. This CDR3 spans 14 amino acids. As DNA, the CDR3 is TGTGCCAGCAGCCCCGGGACAGGGACAAATGAGCAGTTCTTC. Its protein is CASSPGTGTNEQFF.

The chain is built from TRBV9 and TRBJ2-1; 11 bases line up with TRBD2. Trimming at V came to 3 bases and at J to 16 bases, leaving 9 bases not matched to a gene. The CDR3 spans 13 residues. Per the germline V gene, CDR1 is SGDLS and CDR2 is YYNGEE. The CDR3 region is CASSAPGLAVVFF. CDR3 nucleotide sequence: TGTGCCAGCAGCGCCCCGGGACTAGCGGTAGTTTTCTTC.

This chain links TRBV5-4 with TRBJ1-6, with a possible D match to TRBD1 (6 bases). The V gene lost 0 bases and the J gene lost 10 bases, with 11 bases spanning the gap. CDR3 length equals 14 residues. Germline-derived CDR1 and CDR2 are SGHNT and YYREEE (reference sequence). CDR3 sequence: CASSLAKGVSPLHF. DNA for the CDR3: TGTGCCAGCAGCTTGGCGAAGGGGGTATCACCCCTCCACTTT.

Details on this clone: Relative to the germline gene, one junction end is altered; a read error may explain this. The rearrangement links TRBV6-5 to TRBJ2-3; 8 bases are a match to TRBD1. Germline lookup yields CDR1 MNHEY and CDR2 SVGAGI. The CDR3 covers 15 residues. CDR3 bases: TGTGTCAGCTTGGATTCGGACAGGGGCACAGATACGCAGTATTTT. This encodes CVSLDSDRGTDTQYF.

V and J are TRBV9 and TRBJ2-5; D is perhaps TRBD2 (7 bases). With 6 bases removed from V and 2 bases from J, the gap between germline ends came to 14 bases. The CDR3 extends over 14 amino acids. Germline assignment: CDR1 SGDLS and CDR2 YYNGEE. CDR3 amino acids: CASNRGGQQETQYF. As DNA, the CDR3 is TGTGCCAGCAATAGGGGGGGGCAGCAAGAGACCCAGTACTTC.

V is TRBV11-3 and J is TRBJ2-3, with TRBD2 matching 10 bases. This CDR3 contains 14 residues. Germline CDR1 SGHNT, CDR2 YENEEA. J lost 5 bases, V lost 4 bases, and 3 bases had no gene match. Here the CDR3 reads CASSYSGGGDTQYF. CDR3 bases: TGTGCCAGCAGCTACAGCGGGGGGGGAGATACGCAGTATTTT.

The CDR3 reads CAISEHGLAGGATTDTQYF. CDR3 DNA sequence: TGTGCCATCAGTGAACACGGACTAGCGGGGGGCGCTACCACAGATACGCAGTATTTT. The chain links TRBV10-3 to TRBJ2-3; 14 bases align to TRBD2. CDR1 is ENHRY, CDR2 SYGVKD, per germline. J was trimmed by 2 bases and V by 3 bases; bases with no gene match: 10. This CDR3 is built from 19 residues.

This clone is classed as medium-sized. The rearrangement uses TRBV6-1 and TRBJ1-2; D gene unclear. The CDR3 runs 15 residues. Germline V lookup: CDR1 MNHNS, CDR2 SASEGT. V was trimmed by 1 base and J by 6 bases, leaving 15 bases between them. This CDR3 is CASSEGVEGVHGYTF. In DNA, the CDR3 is TGTGCCAGCAGTGAAGGAGTCGAGGGTGTCCATGGCTACACCTTC.

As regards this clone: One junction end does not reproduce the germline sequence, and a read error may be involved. The CDR3 is CTSSPGQGGEKLFF. As DNA, the CDR3 is TGTACCAGCAGCCCCGGACAGGGTGGCGAAAAACTGTTTTTT. The chain combines TRBV7-8 with TRBJ1-4; 8 nucleotides align to TRBD1. Germline lookup yields CDR1 SGHVS and CDR2 FQNEAQ. The CDR3 spans 14 residues.